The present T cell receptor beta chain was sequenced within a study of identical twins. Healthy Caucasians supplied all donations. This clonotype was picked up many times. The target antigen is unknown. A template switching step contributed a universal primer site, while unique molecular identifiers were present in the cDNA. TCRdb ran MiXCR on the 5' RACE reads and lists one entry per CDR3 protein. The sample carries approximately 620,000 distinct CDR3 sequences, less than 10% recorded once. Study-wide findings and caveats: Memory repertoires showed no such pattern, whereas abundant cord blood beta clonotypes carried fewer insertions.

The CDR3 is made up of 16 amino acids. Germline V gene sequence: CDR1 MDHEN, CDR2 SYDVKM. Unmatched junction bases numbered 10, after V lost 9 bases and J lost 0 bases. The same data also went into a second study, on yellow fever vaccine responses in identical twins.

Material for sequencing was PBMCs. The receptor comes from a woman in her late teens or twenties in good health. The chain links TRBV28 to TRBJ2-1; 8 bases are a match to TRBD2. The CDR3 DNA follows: TGTGCCAGTAGAGTCCCCAGCGGGAGCTCCTACAATGAGCAGTTCTTC. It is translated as CASRVPSGSSYNEQFF.